This T cell receptor beta chain is from a study of T-cell memory formation after mild COVID-19. Notes on the study in general: Pre-infection memory harbored some responding clones, suggesting cross-reactive memory joined.

Germline V CDR1 and CDR2: SGHTA, FQGTGA. V was pared by 5 bases and J by 7 bases, with 7 bases of the junction left unmatched. The CDR3 covers 13 residues. 5'RACE primed at constant segments yielded TCR alpha and TCR beta cDNA libraries bearing sample barcodes and UMIs. Via MiXCR, TCRdb re-called the 5' RACE reads, giving one row per CDR3 protein. The repertoire has hundreds of thousands of distinct CDR3 sequences, roughly 21% of them found once; the top ten carry around 21%. On this clonotype itself: Antigen: not known.

The chain couples TRBV7-3 to TRBJ1-1; 7 bases fit TRBD1. This sequence was found in a man younger than 35 who had mild COVID-19 (a few samples of this study predate the infection). Cell type and time point are not known. Sequences were obtained from PBMCs or a T cell subset sorted from them (not recorded which). The chain's CDR3 is CASSPGTALEAFF. CDR3 DNA sequence: TGTGCCAGCAGCCCTGGGACAGCCCTTGAAGCTTTCTTT.